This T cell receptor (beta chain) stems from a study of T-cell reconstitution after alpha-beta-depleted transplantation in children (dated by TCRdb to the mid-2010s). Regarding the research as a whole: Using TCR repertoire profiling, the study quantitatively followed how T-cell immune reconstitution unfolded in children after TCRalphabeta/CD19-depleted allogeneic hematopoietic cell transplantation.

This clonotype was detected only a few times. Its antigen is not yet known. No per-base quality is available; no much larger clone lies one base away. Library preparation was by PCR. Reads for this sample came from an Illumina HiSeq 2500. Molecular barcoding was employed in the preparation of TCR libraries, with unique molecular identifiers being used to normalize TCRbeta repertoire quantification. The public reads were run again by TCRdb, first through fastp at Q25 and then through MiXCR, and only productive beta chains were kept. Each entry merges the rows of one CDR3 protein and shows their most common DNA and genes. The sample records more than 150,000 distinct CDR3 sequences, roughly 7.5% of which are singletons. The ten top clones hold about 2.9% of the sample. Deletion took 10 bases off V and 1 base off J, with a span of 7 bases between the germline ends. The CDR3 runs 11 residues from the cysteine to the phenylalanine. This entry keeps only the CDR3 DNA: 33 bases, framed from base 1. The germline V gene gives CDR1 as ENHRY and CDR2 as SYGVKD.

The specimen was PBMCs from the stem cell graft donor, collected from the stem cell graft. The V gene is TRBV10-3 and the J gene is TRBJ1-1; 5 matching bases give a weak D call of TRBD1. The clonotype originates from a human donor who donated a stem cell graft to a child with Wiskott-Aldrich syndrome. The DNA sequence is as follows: TGTGCCACCACAGGGAACACTGAAGCTTTCTTT. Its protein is CATTGNTEAFF.